What follows describes a single T cell receptor beta chain. No antigen is known for it. V shed 3 bases and J shed 8 bases, with 7 bases lying between them. Germline values: CDR1 ENHRY, CDR2 SYGVKD. The CDR3 totals 11 residues. These data belong to a study of blood T cells in healthy people across ages. Study-wide points: Unsorted PBMCs ruled out conclusive naive versus antigen-experienced comparison. Older age coincided with a roughly linear decline in TCR beta diversity per million T cells. Naive CD4+ cell counts and diversity both ran higher in long-lived than in aged donors.

A sample-barcoded 5' primer and a J-beta primer mix were used in a second PCR of about 7 to 12 cycles. Every sample produced at least 2.5 million CDR3-containing paired-end reads. TCRdb re-derived calls from the 5' RACE reads in MiXCR, one entry per CDR3 protein. The sample lists about 580,000 distinct CDR3 sequences; 40% to 50% were seen once. Material for sequencing was blood. The genes are TRBV10-3 and TRBJ1-2; the D is unclear. The receptor was derived from a man older than 75 in good health. This CDR3 is CAISDDLGYTF. For the CDR3, the DNA is TGTGCCATCAGTGATGACCTGGGCTACACCTTC.